This T cell receptor beta chain was captured in a study of blood T cell repertoires in COVID-19. Per the original methods: Scientists estimated how many nucleated cells there were by amplifying reference gene primers. Profiled with immunoSEQ multiplex PCR; TCRdb holds only in-frame clones, not every one. V and J calls plus clone size are reproduced from that table; the DNA served to infer D and trimming. The repertoire consists of over 450,000 clones, with nearly 90% occurring once and the leading ten covering around 0.92%. The CDR3 length is 13 residues. V was clipped by 4 bases and J by 0 bases, with 4 bases between them.

This TCR was recovered from a man younger than 35 with COVID-19, enrolled during active disease. The chain uses TRBV12-3 or TRBV12-4 and TRBJ2-1; no firm D call. Sequences were obtained from peripheral blood. The DNA of the CDR3 is TGTGCCAGCAGTTGGAGCTCCTACAATGAGCAGTTCTTC. It yields the protein CASSWSSYNEQFF.